The TCR beta chain under discussion was sequenced for a study of shared clonotypes between healthy human individuals. This clone has only one observation. Clones were read by immunoSEQ multiplex PCR, and TCRdb kept only the in-frame ones, dropping some. The table has about 2.1 million clones, about 92% seen once. The naive CD8 population came from CD45RO-negative cells selected for CCR7, without terminally differentiated effector memory CD45RA+ cells. CDR3 length equals 14 residues. The germline gives CDR1 SGHTA, CDR2 FQGNSA. Germline trimming cut 4 bases from V and 4 bases from J; bases unmatched to any gene: 7.

Specimen: naive CD8+ T cells from PBMCs. The source of this sequence is a man aged 18 to 29 in good health. Some clones in this sample may be carry-over from other donors' samples. V is TRBV7-2 and J is TRBJ2-7; TRBD1 matches at 7 bases. The CDR3 reads CASSSRTGVYEQYF. In DNA, the CDR3 is TGTGCCAGCAGCTCGAGGACAGGAGTTTACGAGCAGTACTTC.